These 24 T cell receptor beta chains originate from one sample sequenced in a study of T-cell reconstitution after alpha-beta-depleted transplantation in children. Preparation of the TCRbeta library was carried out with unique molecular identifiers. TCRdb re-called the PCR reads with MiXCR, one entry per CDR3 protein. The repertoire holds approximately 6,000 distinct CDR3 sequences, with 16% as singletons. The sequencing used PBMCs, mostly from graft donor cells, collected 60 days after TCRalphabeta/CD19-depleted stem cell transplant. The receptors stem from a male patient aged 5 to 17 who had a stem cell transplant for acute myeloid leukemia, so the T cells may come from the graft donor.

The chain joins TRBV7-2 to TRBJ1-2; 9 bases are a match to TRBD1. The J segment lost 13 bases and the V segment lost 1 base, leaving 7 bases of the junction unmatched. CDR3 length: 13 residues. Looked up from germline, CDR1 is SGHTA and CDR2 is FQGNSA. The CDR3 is CASSLGKQGAPTF. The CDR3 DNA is TGTGCCAGCAGCTTAGGGAAACAGGGGGCGCCCACCTTC.

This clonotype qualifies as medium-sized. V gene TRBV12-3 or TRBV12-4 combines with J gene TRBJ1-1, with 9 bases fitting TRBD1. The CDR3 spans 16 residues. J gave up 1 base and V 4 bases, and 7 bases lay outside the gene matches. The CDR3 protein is CASSSGPGQGNTEAFF. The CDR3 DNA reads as TGTGCCAGCAGTTCAGGGCCGGGACAGGGGAACACTGAAGCTTTCTTT.

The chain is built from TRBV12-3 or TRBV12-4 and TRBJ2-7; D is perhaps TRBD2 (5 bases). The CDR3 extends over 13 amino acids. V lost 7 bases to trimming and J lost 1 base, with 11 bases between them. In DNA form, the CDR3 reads TGTGCCAGCAATCCCGGGATTTCCTACGAGCAGTACTTC. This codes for CASNPGISYEQYF.

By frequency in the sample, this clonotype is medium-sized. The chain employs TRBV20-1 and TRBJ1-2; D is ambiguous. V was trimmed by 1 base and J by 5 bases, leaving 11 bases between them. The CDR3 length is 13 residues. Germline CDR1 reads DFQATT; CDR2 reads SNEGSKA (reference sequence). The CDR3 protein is CSARGTVGYGYTF. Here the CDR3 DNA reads TGCAGTGCTAGAGGCACGGTGGGGTATGGCTACACCTTC.

CDR3 sequence: CAWSQSSYNEQFF. In DNA, the CDR3 is TGTGCCTGGAGCCAGAGCTCCTACAATGAGCAGTTCTTC. This chain links TRBV30 with TRBJ2-1; no definite D call. The ends were cut back, 3 bases at V and 0 bases at J, with 6 bases in the middle. The CDR3 totals 13 residues. Germline V gene data show CDR1 as GTSNPN and CDR2 as SVGIG (reference sequence).

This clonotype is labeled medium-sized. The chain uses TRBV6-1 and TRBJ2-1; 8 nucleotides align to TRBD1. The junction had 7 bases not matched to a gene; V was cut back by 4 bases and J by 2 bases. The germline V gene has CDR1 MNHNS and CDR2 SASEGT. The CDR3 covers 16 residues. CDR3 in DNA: TGTGCCAGCAGTGCCAGGGGGCGGACGACCTACAATGAGCAGTTCTTC. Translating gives CASSARGRTTYNEQFF.

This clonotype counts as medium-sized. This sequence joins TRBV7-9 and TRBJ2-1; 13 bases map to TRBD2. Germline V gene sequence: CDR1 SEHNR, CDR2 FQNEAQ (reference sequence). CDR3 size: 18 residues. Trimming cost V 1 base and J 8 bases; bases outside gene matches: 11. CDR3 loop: CASSLGGTSGTEIHEQFF. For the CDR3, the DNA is TGTGCCAGCAGCTTAGGCGGGACTAGCGGGACGGAGATCCATGAGCAGTTCTTC.

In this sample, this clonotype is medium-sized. This chain's CDR3 is CASSPQSSLDEQFF. The DNA for the CDR3 is TGCGCCAGCAGCCCGCAAAGTAGTCTCGATGAGCAGTTCTTC. The J gene is TRBJ2-1, the V gene TRBV5-1; D is unclear. Germline V gene lookup returns CDR1 SGHRS and CDR2 YFSETQ. Deletions cut 4 bases from V and 8 bases from J, with 16 bases between. The CDR3 has 14 amino acids. The variable domain in full, completed from reference TRBV5-1 and TRBJ2-1, reads KAGVTQTPRYLIKTRGQQVTLSCSPISGHRSVSWYQQTPGQGLQFLFEYFSETQRNKGNFPGRFSGRQFSNSRSEMNVSTLELGDSALYLCASSPQSSLDEQFFGPGTRLTVL.

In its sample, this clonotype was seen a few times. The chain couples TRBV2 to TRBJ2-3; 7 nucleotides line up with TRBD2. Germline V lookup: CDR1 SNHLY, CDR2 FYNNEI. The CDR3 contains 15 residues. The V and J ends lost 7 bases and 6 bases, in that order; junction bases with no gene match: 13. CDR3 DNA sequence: TGTGCCAGCAATCGCTCGCGGGAGATAGCGGATACGCAGTATTTT. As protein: CASNRSREIADTQYF.

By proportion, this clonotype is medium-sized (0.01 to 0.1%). CDR3 region: CASSLAGFDYGYTF. Here the CDR3 DNA reads TGTGCCAGCAGCTTAGCAGGGTTTGACTATGGCTACACCTTC. The chain couples TRBV7-2 to TRBJ1-2; no definite D call. The CDR3 is 14 residues long. Germline CDR1 SGHTA, CDR2 FQGNSA. V was shortened by 0 bases and J by 3 bases, with 8 bases between the two germline ends.

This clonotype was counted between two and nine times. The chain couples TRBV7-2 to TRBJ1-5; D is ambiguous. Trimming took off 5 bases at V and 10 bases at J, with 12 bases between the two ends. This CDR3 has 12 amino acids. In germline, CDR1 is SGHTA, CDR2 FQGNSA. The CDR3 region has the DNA TGTGCCAGCAGCCCCCCCTTCGGCCCCCAGCATTTT. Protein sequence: CASSPPFGPQHF.

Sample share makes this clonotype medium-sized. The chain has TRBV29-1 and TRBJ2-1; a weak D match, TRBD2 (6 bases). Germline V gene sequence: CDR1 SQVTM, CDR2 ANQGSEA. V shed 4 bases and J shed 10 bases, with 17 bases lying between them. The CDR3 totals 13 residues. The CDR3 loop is CSVVRVGGTEQFF. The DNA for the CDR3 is TGCAGCGTTGTTCGGGTTGGCGGGACCGAGCAGTTCTTC.

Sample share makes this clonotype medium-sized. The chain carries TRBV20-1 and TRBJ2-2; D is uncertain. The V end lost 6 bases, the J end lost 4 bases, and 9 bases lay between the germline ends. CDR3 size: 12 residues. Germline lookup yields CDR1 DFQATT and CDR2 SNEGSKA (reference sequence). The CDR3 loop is CSAPGPTGELFF. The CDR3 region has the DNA TGCAGTGCCCCCGGACCCACCGGGGAGCTGTTTTTT.

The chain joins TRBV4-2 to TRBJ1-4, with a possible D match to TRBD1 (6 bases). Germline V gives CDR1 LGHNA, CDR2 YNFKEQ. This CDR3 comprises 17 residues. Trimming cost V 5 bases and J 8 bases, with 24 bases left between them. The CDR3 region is CASSYGPERGWGEKLFF. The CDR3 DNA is TGTGCCAGCAGCTACGGGCCAGAAAGGGGGTGGGGGGAAAAACTGTTTTTT.

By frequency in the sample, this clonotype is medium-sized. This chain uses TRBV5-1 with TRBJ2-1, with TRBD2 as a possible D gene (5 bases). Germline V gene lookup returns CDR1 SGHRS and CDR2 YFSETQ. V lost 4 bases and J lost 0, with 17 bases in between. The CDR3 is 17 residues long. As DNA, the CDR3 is TGCGCCAGCAGCGCGGCACGGCGGGCGCGCTCCTACAATGAGCAGTTCTTC. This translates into CASSAARRARSYNEQFF.

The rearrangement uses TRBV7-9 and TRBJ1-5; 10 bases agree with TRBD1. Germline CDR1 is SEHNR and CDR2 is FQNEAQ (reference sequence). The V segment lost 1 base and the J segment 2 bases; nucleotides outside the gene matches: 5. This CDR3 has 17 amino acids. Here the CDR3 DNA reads TGTGCCAGCAGCTTAGGGACCGGGACAGGGGGCAATCAGCCCCAGCATTTT. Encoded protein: CASSLGTGTGGNQPQHF.

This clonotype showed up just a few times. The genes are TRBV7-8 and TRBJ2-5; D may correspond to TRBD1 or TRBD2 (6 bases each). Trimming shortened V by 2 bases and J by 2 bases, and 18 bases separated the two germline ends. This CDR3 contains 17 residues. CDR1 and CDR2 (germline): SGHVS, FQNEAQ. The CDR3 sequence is CASSLKRVTGSQETQYF. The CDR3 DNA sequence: TGTGCCAGCAGCTTAAAGCGGGTGACAGGTTCACAAGAGACCCAGTACTTC.

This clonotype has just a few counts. DNA of the CDR3: TGTGCCTGGAAATCGGGTCGGCGGGTTGGGTACGAGCAGTACTTC. Translated, it gives CAWKSGRRVGYEQYF. The J gene is TRBJ2-7, the V gene TRBV30; perhaps TRBD2 as D (5 bases). Trimming left V 4 bases short and J 4 bases short, with 20 bases between. This CDR3 comprises 15 residues. The germline V gene encodes CDR1 GTSNPN and CDR2 SVGIG (reference sequence).

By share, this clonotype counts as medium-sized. The CDR3 bases are TGTGCCAGCAGCCTCGGGGGGGCCTCGTTCTATGAGCAGTACGTC. Translated: CASSLGGASFYEQYV. The chain links TRBV3-1 to TRBJ2-7; the match to TRBD2 covers 8 bases. CDR3 length: 15 amino acids. Germline CDR1 LGHDT, CDR2 YNNKEL (reference sequence). V trimming: 4 bases; J trimming: 7 bases; junction bases outside the gene matches: 12.

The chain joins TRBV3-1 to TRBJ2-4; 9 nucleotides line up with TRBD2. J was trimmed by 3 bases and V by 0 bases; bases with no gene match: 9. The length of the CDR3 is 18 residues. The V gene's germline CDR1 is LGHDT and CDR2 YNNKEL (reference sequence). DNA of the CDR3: TGTGCCAGCAGCCAAGATTTTGGACTAGCGAGAAGCAAAAACATTCAGTACTTC. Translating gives CASSQDFGLARSKNIQYF.

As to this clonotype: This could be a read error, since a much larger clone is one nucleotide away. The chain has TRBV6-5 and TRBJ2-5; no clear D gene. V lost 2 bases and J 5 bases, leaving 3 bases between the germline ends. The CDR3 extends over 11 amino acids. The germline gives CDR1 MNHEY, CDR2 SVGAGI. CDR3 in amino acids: CASSYLETQYF. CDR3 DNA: TGTGCCAGCAGTTACCTGGAGACCCAGTACTTC.

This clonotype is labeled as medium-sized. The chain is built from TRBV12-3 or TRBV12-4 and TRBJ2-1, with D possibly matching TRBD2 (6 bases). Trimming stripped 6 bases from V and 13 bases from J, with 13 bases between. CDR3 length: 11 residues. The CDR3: CASRRDSLQFF. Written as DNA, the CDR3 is TGTGCCAGCAGGCGGGACTCCCTACAGTTCTTC.

The CDR3: CASSQGVARLADSYEQYF. The CDR3 DNA is TGTGCCAGCAGCCAAGGGGTTGCCCGGCTAGCGGACTCCTACGAGCAGTACTTC. The chain employs TRBV3-1 and TRBJ2-7; 7 nucleotides agree with TRBD2. The ends lost 1 base at V and 0 bases at J; junction bases unmatched: 12. Germline assignment: CDR1 LGHDT and CDR2 YNNKEL (reference sequence). CDR3 length: 18 residues.

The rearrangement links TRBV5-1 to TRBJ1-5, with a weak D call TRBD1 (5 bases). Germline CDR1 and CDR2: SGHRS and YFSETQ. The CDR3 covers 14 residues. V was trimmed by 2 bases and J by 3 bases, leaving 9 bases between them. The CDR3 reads CASSFKQDNQPQHF. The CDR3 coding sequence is TGCGCCAGCAGCTTCAAACAGGACAATCAGCCCCAGCATTTT.